Included here is one T cell receptor beta chain sequence, with context. This sample was included in a study of blood T cell repertoires in COVID-19. Study information: The origin of the acute and convalescent COVID-19 samples was the United States, Italy and Spain. The analysed material was cDNA or gDNA that came from T cells, B-cell-depleted T cells, or PBMCs.

V lost 4 bases and J 5 bases, leaving 14 bases between the germline ends. The CDR3 totals 14 residues. Germline V gives CDR1 KGHDR, CDR2 SFDVKD. In the authors' methods: Amplified reference gene primers provided the basis for estimating nucleated cell counts. Produced via immunoSEQ multiplex PCR; TCRdb's table is partial and in-frame only. From that table come the V and J calls and clone size; the DNA was used to work out D and trimming. The sample contains about 270,000 clones, about 90% of which appear only once. The V and J genes are TRBV24-1 and TRBJ2-7, with D possibly being TRBD2 (5 bases). This receptor was taken from a woman between 50 and 59 years old with acute or convalescent COVID-19. The source material was peripheral blood. The CDR3: CATSEAGGSHEQYF. The CDR3 DNA follows: TGTGCCACCAGTGAAGCTGGCGGGTCCCACGAGCAGTACTTC.